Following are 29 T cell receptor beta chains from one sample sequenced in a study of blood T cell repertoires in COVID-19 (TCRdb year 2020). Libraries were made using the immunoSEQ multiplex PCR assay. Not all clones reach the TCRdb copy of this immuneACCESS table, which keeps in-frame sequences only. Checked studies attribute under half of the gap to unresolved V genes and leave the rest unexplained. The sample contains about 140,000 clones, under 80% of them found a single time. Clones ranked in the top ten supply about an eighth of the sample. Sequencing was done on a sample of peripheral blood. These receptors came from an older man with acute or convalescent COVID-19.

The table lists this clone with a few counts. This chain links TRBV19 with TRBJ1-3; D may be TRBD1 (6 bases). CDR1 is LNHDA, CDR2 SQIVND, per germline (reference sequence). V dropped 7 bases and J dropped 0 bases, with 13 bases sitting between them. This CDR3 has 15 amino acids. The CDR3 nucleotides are TGTGCCAGTACTTTAACAGGGAGCTCTGGAAACACCATATATTTT. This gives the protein CASTLTGSSGNTIYF.

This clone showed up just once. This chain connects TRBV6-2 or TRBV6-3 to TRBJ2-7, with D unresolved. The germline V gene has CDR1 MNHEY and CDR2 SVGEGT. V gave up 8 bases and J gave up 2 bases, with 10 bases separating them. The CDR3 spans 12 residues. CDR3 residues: CASGPWPYEQYF. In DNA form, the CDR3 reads TGTGCCAGCGGCCCCTGGCCCTACGAGCAGTACTTC.

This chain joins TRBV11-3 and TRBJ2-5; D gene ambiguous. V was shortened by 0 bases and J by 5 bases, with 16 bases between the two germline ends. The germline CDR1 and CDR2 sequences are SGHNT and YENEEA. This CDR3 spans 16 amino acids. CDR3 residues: CASSLDSASGRETQYF. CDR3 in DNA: TGTGCCAGCAGCTTAGATTCGGCGTCAGGTCGGGAGACCCAGTACTTC.

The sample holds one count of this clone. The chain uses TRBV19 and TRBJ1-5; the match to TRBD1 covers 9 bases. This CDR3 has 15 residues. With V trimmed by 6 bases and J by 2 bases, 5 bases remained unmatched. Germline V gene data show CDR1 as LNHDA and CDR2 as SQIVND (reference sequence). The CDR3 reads CASSWTGAGNQPQHF. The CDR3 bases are TGTGCCAGTAGCTGGACAGGGGCAGGCAATCAGCCCCAGCATTTT.

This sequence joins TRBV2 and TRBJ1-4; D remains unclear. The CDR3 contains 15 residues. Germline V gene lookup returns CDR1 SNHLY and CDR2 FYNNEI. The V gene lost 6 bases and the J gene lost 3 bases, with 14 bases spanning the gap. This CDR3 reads CASRPTVVANEKLFF. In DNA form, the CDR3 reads TGTGCCAGCAGGCCAACAGTTGTTGCTAATGAAAAACTGTTTTTT. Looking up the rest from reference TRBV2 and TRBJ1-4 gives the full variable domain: EPEVTQTPSHQVTQMGQEVILRCVPISNHLYFYWYRQILGQKVEFLVSFYNNEISEKSEIFDDQFSVERPDGSNFTLKIRSTKLEDSAMYFCASRPTVVANEKLFFGSGTQLSVL.

This CDR3 is CATGTGIGFEQYF. In DNA form, the CDR3 reads TGTGCCACCGGGACAGGAATTGGTTTCGAGCAGTACTTC. The chain joins TRBV7-8 to TRBJ2-7, with TRBD1 matching 8 bases. Germline-derived CDR1 and CDR2 are SGHVS and FQNEAQ. The length of the CDR3 is 13 residues. The trim removed 10 bases at V and 6 bases at J, leaving 11 bases unmatched.

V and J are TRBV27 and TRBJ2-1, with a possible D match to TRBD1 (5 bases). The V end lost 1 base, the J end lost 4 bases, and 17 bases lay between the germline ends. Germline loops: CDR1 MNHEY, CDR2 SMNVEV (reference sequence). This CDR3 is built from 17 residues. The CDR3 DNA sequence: TGTGCCAGCAGTTTATTCCCAGGGCAGAGGACATACAATGAGCAGTTCTTC. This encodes CASSLFPGQRTYNEQFF.

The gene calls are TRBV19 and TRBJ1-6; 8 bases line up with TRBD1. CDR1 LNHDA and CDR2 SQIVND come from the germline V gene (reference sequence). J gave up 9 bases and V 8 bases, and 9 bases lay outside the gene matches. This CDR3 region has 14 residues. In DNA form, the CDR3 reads TGTGCCAGTGGAGAGGACAGGGTCAGTTCACCCCTCCACTTT. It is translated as CASGEDRVSSPLHF.

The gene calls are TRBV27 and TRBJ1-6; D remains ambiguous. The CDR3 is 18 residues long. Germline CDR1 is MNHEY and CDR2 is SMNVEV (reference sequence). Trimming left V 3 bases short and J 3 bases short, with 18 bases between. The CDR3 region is CASSFGFSAGGYNSPLHF. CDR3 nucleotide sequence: TGTGCCAGCAGTTTTGGTTTTAGCGCCGGTGGCTATAATTCACCCCTCCACTTT.

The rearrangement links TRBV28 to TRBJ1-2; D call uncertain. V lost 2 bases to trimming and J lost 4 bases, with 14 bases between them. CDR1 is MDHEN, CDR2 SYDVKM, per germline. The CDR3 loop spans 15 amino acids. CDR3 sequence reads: CASSLIGGPGYGYTF. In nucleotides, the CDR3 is TGTGCCAGCAGTTTAATCGGCGGGCCGGGCTATGGCTACACCTTC.

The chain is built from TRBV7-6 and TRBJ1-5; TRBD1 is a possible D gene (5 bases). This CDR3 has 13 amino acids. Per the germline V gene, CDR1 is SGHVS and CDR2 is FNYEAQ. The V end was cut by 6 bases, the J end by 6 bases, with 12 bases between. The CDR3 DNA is TGTGCCAGCAGTGCAGGGATGGGTCAGCCCCAGCATTTT. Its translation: CASSAGMGQPQHF.

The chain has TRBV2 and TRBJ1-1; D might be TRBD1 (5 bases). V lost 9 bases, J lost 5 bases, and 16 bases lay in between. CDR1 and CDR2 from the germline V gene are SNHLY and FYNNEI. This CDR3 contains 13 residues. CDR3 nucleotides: TGTGCCAGTGCGGTTATTGGGGGGACTGAAGCTTTCTTT. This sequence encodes CASAVIGGTEAFF.

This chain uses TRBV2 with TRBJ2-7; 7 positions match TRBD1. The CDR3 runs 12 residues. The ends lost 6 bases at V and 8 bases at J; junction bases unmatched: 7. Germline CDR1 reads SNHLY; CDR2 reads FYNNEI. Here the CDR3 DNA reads TGTGCCAGCAGGGGACAGCTACTCAAGCAGTACTTC. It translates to CASRGQLLKQYF.

In DNA form, the CDR3 reads TGTGCCATCAGTGACGGGGTGGAGAACACTGAAGCTTTCTTT. It specifies CAISDGVENTEAFF. The chain couples TRBV10-3 to TRBJ1-1; the D is unclear. CDR1 and CDR2 from the germline V gene are ENHRY and SYGVKD. The CDR3 extends over 14 amino acids. The V end lost 3 bases, the J end lost 1 base, and 9 bases lay between the germline ends.

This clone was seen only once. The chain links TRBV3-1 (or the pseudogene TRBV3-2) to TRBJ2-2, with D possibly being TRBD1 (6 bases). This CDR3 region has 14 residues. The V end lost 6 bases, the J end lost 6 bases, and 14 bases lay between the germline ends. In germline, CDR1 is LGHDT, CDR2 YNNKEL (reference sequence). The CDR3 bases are TGTGCCAGCAGAGCACTACAGGGCTCCGGGGAGCTGTTTTTT. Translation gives CASRALQGSGELFF.

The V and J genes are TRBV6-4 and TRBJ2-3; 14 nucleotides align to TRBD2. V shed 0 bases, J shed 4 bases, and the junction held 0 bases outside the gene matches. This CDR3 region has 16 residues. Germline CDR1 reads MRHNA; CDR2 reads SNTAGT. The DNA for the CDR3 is TGTGCCAGCAGTGACTCGACTAGCGGGGGGGCAGATACGCAGTATTTT. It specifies CASSDSTSGGADTQYF.

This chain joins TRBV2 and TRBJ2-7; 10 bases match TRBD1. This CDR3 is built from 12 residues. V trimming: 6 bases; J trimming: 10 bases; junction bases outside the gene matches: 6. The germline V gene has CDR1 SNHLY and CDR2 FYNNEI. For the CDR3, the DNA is TGTGCCAGCAGCGCGGGACAGGGGCTCCAGTACTTC. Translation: CASSAGQGLQYF.

CDR3 protein: CASSISGAADTQYF. In DNA form, the CDR3 reads TGTGCCAGTAGTATCAGCGGGGCAGCAGATACGCAGTATTTT. The genes are TRBV19 and TRBJ2-3, with TRBD2 identical over 7 bases. V lost 3 bases and J lost 4; bases outside the gene matches: 4. The length of the CDR3 is 14 residues. Germline loops: CDR1 LNHDA, CDR2 SQIVND (reference sequence).

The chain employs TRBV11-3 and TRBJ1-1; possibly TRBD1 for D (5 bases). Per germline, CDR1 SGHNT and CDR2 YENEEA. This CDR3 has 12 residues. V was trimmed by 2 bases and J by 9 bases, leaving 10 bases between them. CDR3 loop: CASSLPGGKAFF. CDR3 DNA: TGTGCCAGCAGCTTACCGGGGGGTAAAGCTTTCTTT.

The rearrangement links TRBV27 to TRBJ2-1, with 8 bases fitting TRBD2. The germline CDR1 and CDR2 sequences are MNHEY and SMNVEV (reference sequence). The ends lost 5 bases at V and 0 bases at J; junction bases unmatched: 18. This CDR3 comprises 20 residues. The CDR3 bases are TGTGCCAGCAGTCCCTCTAAAAGCGGGGGAGTATTTAGCTCCTACAATGAGCAGTTCTTC. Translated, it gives CASSPSKSGGVFSSYNEQFF.

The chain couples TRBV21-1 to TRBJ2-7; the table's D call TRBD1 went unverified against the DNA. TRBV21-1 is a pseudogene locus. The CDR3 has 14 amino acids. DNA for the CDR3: TGTGCCAGCAGCGTACGAGACAGGGCCTACGAGCAGTACTTC. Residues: CASSVRDRAYEQYF.

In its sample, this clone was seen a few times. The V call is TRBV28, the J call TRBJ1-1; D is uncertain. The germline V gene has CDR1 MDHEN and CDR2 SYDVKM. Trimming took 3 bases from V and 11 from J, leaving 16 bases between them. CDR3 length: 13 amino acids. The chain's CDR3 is CASSLGSQPRAFF. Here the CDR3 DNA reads TGTGCCAGCAGTTTGGGTTCTCAGCCGAGGGCTTTCTTT.

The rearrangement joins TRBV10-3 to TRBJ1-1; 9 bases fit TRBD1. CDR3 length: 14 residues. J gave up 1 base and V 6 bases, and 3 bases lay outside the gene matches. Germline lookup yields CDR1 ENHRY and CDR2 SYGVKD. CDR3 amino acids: CAIRGQGTNTEAFF. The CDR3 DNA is TGTGCCATCAGGGGACAGGGCACGAACACTGAAGCTTTCTTT.

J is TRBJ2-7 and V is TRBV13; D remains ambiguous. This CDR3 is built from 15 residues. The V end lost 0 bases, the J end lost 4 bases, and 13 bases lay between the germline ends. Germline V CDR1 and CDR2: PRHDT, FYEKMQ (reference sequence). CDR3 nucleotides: TGTGCCAGCAGCTTAGGTGCGGCGGTTTCATACGAGCAGTACTTC. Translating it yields CASSLGAAVSYEQYF.

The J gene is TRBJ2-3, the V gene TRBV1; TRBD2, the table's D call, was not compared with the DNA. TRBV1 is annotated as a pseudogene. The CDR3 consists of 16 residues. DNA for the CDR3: TGCACCAGCAGCCAAGAGGGGACTAGCGGGGGGAATACGCAGTATTTT. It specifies CTSSQEGTSGGNTQYF.

This CDR3 reads CASSVEGGTEAFF. The CDR3 DNA follows: TGTGCCAGCAGCGTAGAAGGGGGCACTGAAGCTTTCTTT. The chain joins TRBV9 to TRBJ1-1, with TRBD1 as a possible D gene (6 bases). CDR3 length: 13 amino acids. The germline V gene has CDR1 SGDLS and CDR2 YYNGEE. With 0 bases removed from V and 4 bases from J, the gap between germline ends came to 7 bases.

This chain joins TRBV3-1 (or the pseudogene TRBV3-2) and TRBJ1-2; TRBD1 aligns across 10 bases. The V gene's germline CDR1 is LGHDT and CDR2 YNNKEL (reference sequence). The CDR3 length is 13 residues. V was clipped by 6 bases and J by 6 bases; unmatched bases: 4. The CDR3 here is CASSDRGLDGYTF. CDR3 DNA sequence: TGTGCCAGCAGTGACAGGGGGCTGGATGGCTACACCTTC.

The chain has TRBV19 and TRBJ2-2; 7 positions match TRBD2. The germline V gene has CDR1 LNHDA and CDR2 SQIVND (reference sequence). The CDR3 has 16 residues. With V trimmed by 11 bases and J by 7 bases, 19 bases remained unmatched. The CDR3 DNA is TGTGCCTGGGGGGGAGGGTACAGCAGTTGGGACGGGGAGCTGTTTTTT. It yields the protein CAWGGGYSSWDGELFF.

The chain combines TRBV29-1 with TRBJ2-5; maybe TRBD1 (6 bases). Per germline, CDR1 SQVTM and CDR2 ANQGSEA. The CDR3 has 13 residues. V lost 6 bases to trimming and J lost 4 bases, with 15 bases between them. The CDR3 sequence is CSVNRALGETQYF. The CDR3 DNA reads TGCAGCGTAAACAGGGCCTTGGGAGAGACCCAGTACTTC.